This TCR beta chain was identified in a study of blood T cell repertoires in COVID-19. For the study at large: Material from acute and convalescent COVID-19 was sourced from the United States, Italy and Spain.

The CDR3 totals 14 residues. The germline gives CDR1 KGHDR, CDR2 SFDVKD. V was pared by 2 bases and J by 5 bases, with 4 bases of the junction left unmatched. Assignment of participants to cohorts was predicated upon participant-reported clinical history. Authors' methods: Reference gene primers were amplified, and this amplification served to estimate nucleated cell counts. The repertoire was sequenced with immunoSEQ multiplex PCR; TCRdb's copy has only in-frame clones and lacks some. The DNA gave D and trimming, while V, J and clone size come from that table. Among some 160,000 clones listed, about 80% were seen once.

V gene TRBV24-1 combines with J gene TRBJ2-5, with TRBD1 identical over 7 bases. Sequencing was done on a sample of PBMCs or T cells enriched from blood (not recorded which). This receptor was obtained from a woman aged 55-70 years who had recovered from COVID-19. This CDR3 reads CATSDYRGSETQYF. The CDR3 bases are TGTGCCACCAGTGATTACAGGGGATCGGAGACCCAGTACTTC.